A single sample gave rise to the 15 T cell receptor beta chains below, sequenced in a study of shared clonotypes between healthy human individuals. Clones were read by immunoSEQ multiplex PCR, and TCRdb kept only the in-frame ones, dropping some. The sample yields around 2,100,000 clones, around 96% seen once. Naive-designated CD8 cells lacked CD45RO, were positively enriched for CCR7, and omitted terminally differentiated effector memory CD45RA+ cells. Material for sequencing was naive CD8+ T cells sorted from blood. Source of these receptors: a man between 18 and 29 years old in good health.

As concerns this clone: Different DNA sequences within this sample yield the same CDR3. The chain combines TRBV4-1 with TRBJ2-3; no clear D. Germline CDR1 reads MGHRA; CDR2 reads YSYEKL. The V and J ends lost 1 base and 1 base respectively, with 6 bases between them. This CDR3 is built from 14 residues. The CDR3 region is CASSQVVGTDTQYF. CDR3 coding DNA: TGCGCCAGCAGCCAAGTAGTGGGCACAGATACGCAGTATTTT.

The V call is TRBV4-3, the J call TRBJ2-1, with 8 bases matching TRBD2. Germline-derived CDR1 and CDR2 are LGHNA and YSLEER. The CDR3 has 18 amino acids. The trim removed 1 base at V and 5 bases at J, leaving 13 bases unmatched. The CDR3 is CASSQVQRETFWDNEQFF. The CDR3 nucleotides read TGCGCCAGCAGCCAAGTCCAGCGGGAGACCTTTTGGGACAATGAGCAGTTCTTC.

For this clone: The sample has other DNA sequences that encode this CDR3 too. V is TRBV29-1 and J is TRBJ2-7, with a possible D match to TRBD2 (5 bases). Germline CDR1 is SQVTM and CDR2 is ANQGSEA. Trimming pared 0 bases from V and 4 bases from J, leaving 10 bases between. The CDR3 contains 13 residues. CDR3 in amino acids: CSVEDSGGYEQYF. CDR3 sequence (DNA): TGCAGCGTTGAAGATTCTGGCGGGTACGAGCAGTACTTC.

J is TRBJ2-1 and V is TRBV19; TRBD2 matches 8 bases. V shed 3 bases and J 4 bases; nucleotides not matched to a gene: 5. The CDR3 has 15 amino acids. Germline V CDR1 and CDR2: LNHDA, SQIVND (reference sequence). The CDR3 DNA sequence: TGTGCCAGTAGTATGGGGGCTAGCGGGTACAATGAGCAGTTCTTC. Translation gives CASSMGASGYNEQFF.

This clone was observed many times. The J gene is TRBJ1-1, the V gene TRBV19, with 8 bases matching TRBD1. There are 16 residues in the CDR3. J gave up 0 bases and V 0 bases, and 3 bases lay outside the gene matches. Germline values: CDR1 LNHDA, CDR2 SQIVND (reference sequence). This CDR3 is CASSIDRDRLNTEAFF. The DNA for the CDR3 is TGTGCCAGTAGTATAGACCGGGACAGGTTGAACACTGAAGCTTTCTTT.

The chain combines TRBV19 with TRBJ2-7; 14 nucleotides line up with TRBD2. CDR1 and CDR2 (germline): LNHDA, SQIVND (reference sequence). The J segment lost 3 bases and the V segment lost 5 bases, leaving 3 bases of the junction unmatched. The CDR3 has 15 residues. For the CDR3, the DNA is TGTGCCAGTAGTGTCGGACTAGCGGGAGGCTACGAGCAGTACTTC. Amino acid sequence: CASSVGLAGGYEQYF.

The chain carries TRBV7-9 and TRBJ1-2, with D unresolved. V lost 6 bases, J lost 5 bases, and 13 bases lay in between. Germline V CDR1 and CDR2: SEHNR, FQNEAQ (reference sequence). The CDR3 is 13 residues long. CDR3: CASSRTLEYGYTF. The CDR3 DNA reads TGTGCCAGCAGTCGGACGTTGGAGTATGGCTACACCTTC.

The chain links TRBV7-2 to TRBJ2-1; 11 nucleotides line up with TRBD2. The V gene end was trimmed by 7 bases and the J gene end by 3 bases; junction bases not matched to a gene: 14. The germline CDR1 and CDR2 sequences are SGHTA and FQGNSA. CDR3 size: 18 residues. CDR3: CASNPRASGRSRYNEQFF. CDR3 bases: TGTGCCAGCAACCCCAGGGCTAGCGGGAGGTCCCGCTACAATGAGCAGTTCTTC.

To note about this clone: Different DNA sequences within this sample yield the same CDR3. The J gene is TRBJ2-1, the V gene TRBV9; TRBD2 matches 7 bases. V gave up 6 bases and J gave up 0 bases; unmatched junction bases: 6. This CDR3 comprises 15 residues. Germline lookup yields CDR1 SGDLS and CDR2 YYNGEE. CDR3 protein: CASNLAGVSYNEQFF. The CDR3 DNA reads as TGTGCCAGCAATTTGGCGGGAGTCTCCTACAATGAGCAGTTCTTC.

The V and J genes are TRBV7-9 and TRBJ2-3; 8 bases are shared with TRBD2. V gave up 5 bases and J gave up 4 bases; unmatched junction bases: 5. This CDR3 region has 14 residues. Germline CDR1 and CDR2: SEHNR and FQNEAQ (reference sequence). Written as DNA, the CDR3 is TGTGCCAGCAGCCCCCCGGGAGGGGCAGATACGCAGTATTTT. This translates into CASSPPGGADTQYF.

The rearrangement uses TRBV6-5 and TRBJ2-5, with TRBD2 as a possible D gene (6 bases). V gave up 6 bases and J gave up 4 bases, with 18 bases separating them. Germline loops: CDR1 MNHEY, CDR2 SVGAGI. The CDR3 is 15 amino acids. In DNA, the CDR3 is TGTGCCAGCAGCCCCCTCCTAGAGGGAGGAGAGACCCAGTACTTC. Protein sequence: CASSPLLEGGETQYF.

This sequence joins TRBV5-1 and TRBJ1-1; 8 bases agree with TRBD1. The CDR3 has 16 residues. Losses at the gene ends were 0 bases for V and 5 bases for J; bases not matched to a gene: 9. Looked up from germline, CDR1 is SGHRS and CDR2 is YFSETQ. CDR3 in amino acids: CASSLGWEQGETEAFF. CDR3 nucleotides: TGCGCCAGCAGCTTGGGCTGGGAACAGGGGGAAACTGAAGCTTTCTTT.

V usage is TRBV4-2 and J usage is TRBJ2-7; 7 bases map to TRBD1. The CDR3 is 17 amino acids. Germline CDR1 LGHNA, CDR2 YNFKEQ. The V and J ends lost 0 bases and 2 bases, in that order; junction bases with no gene match: 10. CDR3 loop: CASSQERGGGSPYEQYF. CDR3 DNA sequence: TGTGCCAGCAGCCAAGAGCGAGGGGGCGGATCGCCCTACGAGCAGTACTTC.

Notes on this clone: Distinct nucleotide sequences in the sample also encode this CDR3. The J gene is TRBJ1-3, the V gene TRBV5-4; D is uncertain. From germline, CDR1 is SGHNT and CDR2 YYREEE (reference sequence). The V end was cut by 3 bases, the J end by 0 bases, with 7 bases between. The CDR3 is 14 amino acids. The CDR3 nucleotides are TGTGCCAGCAGCTCGGGGAGCTCTGGAAACACCATATATTTT. Amino acids: CASSSGSSGNTIYF.

The chain links TRBV5-6 to TRBJ2-1; possibly TRBD2 for D (6 bases). This CDR3 is built from 16 residues. Germline CDR1 SGHDT, CDR2 YYEEEE. The V end was cut by 3 bases, the J end by 3 bases, with 16 bases between. The CDR3 here is CASSYSQDYIYNEQFF. Here the CDR3 DNA reads TGTGCCAGCAGCTACTCGCAGGACTACATCTACAATGAGCAGTTCTTC. The variable domain in full, completed from reference TRBV5-6 and TRBJ2-1, reads DAGVTQSPTHLIKTRGQQVTLRCSPKSGHDTVSWYQQALGQGPQFIFQYYEEEERQRGNFPDRFSGHQFPNYSSELNVNALLLGDSALYLCASSYSQDYIYNEQFFGPGTRLTVL.